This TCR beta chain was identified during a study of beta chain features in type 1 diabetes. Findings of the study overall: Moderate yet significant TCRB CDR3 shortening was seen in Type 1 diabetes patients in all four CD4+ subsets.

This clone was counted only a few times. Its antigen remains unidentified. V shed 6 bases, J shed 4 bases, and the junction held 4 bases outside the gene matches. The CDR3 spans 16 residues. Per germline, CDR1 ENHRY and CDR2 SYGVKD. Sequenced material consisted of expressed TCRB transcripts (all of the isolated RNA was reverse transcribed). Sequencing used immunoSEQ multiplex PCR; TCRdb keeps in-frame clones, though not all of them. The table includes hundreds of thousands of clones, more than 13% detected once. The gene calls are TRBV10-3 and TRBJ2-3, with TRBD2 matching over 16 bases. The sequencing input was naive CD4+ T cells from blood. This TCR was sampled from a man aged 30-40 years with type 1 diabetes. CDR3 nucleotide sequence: TGTGCCATCAGCCCGGGACTAGCGGGAGGGCCAGATACGCAGTATTTT. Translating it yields CAISPGLAGGPDTQYF.